The 26 T cell receptor beta chains in this list originate from one sample, sequenced in a study of patients and donors after allogeneic stem cell transplantation. MiXCR was run by TCRdb on the RT-PCR reads, yielding one entry per CDR3 protein. The table includes hundreds of thousands of distinct CDR3 sequences, 16% detected once. Sequences were obtained from blood, either unsorted or a sorted T cell fraction (not recorded which). The source of these receptors is a human donor who was either an allogeneic HSCT recipient or a stem cell or donor lymphocyte infusion donor (not recorded which). It is not recorded whose cells these are; they may come from a transplant donor.

The chain links TRBV6-2 or TRBV6-3 to TRBJ2-5; tentatively, D is TRBD1 (6 bases). The germline V gene has CDR1 MNHEY and CDR2 SVGEGT. The CDR3 sequence is 15 residues long. The ends were cut back, 2 bases at V and 4 bases at J, with 14 bases in the middle. CDR3 DNA sequence: TGTGCCAGCAGTTACGACGGACAGAAGGTAGAGACCCAGTACTTC. Its translation is CASSYDGQKVETQYF.

The J gene is TRBJ1-5, the V gene TRBV20-1; 10 bases map to TRBD1. In germline, CDR1 is DFQATT, CDR2 SNEGSKA (reference sequence). The CDR3 totals 17 residues. J was trimmed by 4 bases and V by 5 bases; bases with no gene match: 14. CDR3 DNA sequence: TGCAGTGCTCGCCGTGGGGACAGGGGCCGGGTTAATCAGCCCCAGCATTTT. Its protein is CSARRGDRGRVNQPQHF.

In this sample, this clonotype turned up a few times. The chain links TRBV21-1 to TRBJ2-1; TRBD2, the D gene given by the table, was not confirmed from the DNA. TRBV21-1 is a pseudogene. The CDR3 runs to 14 residues. CDR3 sequence: CAISRLATYNEQFF. DNA for the CDR3: TGTGCCATTTCCCGACTAGCTACCTACAATGAGCAGTTCTTC.

Concerning this clonotype: Since the CDR3 does not end with the conserved phenylalanine or tryptophan, this likely comes from a read error. The limits of the CDR3 on the DNA are not certain, so only TCRdb's listed CDR3 is given. The chain employs TRBV2 and TRBJ2-5; TRBD2, as called in the table, went unchecked against the DNA. The germline CDR1 and CDR2 sequences are SNHLY and FYNNEI. The CDR3 extends over 11 residues, inclusive of both ends. The CDR3: CASSVEGLKYI.

The V and J genes are TRBV4-2 and TRBJ2-1; TRBD2 is a possible D gene (6 bases). This CDR3 has 15 amino acids. Germline CDR1 reads LGHNA; CDR2 reads YNFKEQ. Trimming removed 1 base at V and 6 bases at J, with 13 bases between. The chain's CDR3 is CASSQAWWRANEQFF. The CDR3 DNA follows: TGTGCCAGCAGCCAAGCGTGGTGGAGGGCCAATGAGCAGTTCTTC.

This clonotype was seen a few times. The V call is TRBV20-1, the J call TRBJ2-1; D is unresolved. V lost 0 bases and J 1 base, leaving 7 bases between the germline ends. This CDR3 has 14 amino acids. Germline V CDR1 and CDR2: DFQATT, SNEGSKA (reference sequence). The CDR3 sequence: CSARDSGSYNEQFF. CDR3 sequence (DNA): TGCAGTGCTAGAGATTCGGGTTCCTACAATGAGCAGTTCTTC.

This clonotype was detected ten times or more. The genes are TRBV20-1 and TRBJ1-1; D is undetermined. The V end was cut by 0 bases, the J end by 3 bases, with 11 bases between. The CDR3 is 14 amino acids. The germline V gene encodes CDR1 DFQATT and CDR2 SNEGSKA (reference sequence). In DNA, the CDR3 is TGCAGTGCTAGAGAGGGGAATTTGGACACTGAAGCTTTCTTT. Translating it yields CSAREGNLDTEAFF.

This clonotype has more than one count but fewer than ten. The chain has TRBV6-6 and TRBJ2-1, with D tentatively TRBD1 or TRBD2 (5 bases each). V was pared by 10 bases and J by 4 bases, with 14 bases between. The CDR3 totals 13 residues. The germline gives CDR1 MNHNY, CDR2 SVGAGI (reference sequence). CDR3 loop: CATRDELYNEQFF. The CDR3 bases are TGTGCCACCCGGGACGAGTTATACAATGAGCAGTTCTTC.

This clonotype was counted only a few times. DNA for the CDR3: TGTGCCAGCAGCTCAAGTACGAGCTCCTACGAGCAGTACTTC. Amino acids: CASSSSTSSYEQYF. This rearrangement joins TRBV7-9 to TRBJ2-7; no firm D call. This CDR3 contains 14 residues. In germline, CDR1 is SEHNR, CDR2 FQNEAQ (reference sequence). The ends were cut back, 4 bases at V and 0 bases at J, with 10 bases in the middle.

In its sample, this clonotype was seen a few times. The chain combines TRBV7-2 with TRBJ2-7; D is uncertain. The CDR3 is 14 amino acids. Germline V gene lookup returns CDR1 SGHTA and CDR2 FQGNSA. Trimming took off 1 base at V and 0 bases at J, with 7 bases between the two ends. CDR3 protein: CASSLGRRSYEQYF. In nucleotides, the CDR3 is TGTGCCAGCAGCTTAGGGCGGCGCTCCTACGAGCAGTACTTC.

This clonotype was detected many times. The chain joins TRBV5-5 to TRBJ2-2, with D perhaps TRBD2 (7 bases). CDR1 SGHKS and CDR2 YYEKEE come from the germline V gene (reference sequence). Trimming stripped 0 bases from V and 7 bases from J, with 19 bases between. The CDR3 has 17 amino acids. CDR3 nucleotide sequence: TGTGCCAGCAGCTTGGCTAGGGGGAGGGCCCTCGGCGGGGAGCTGTTTTTT. Residues: CASSLARGRALGGELFF.

This sequence joins TRBV7-3 and TRBJ2-1; D is unclear. Germline V gives CDR1 SGHTA, CDR2 FQGTGA. V was pared by 10 bases and J by 3 bases, with 13 bases between. This CDR3 is built from 13 residues. The CDR3, as DNA: TGTGCCACCCGAAAGGCGAACTACAATGAGCAGTTCTTC. This translates into CATRKANYNEQFF.

J is TRBJ2-5 and V is TRBV3-1; no definite D call. V lost 2 bases to trimming and J lost 2 bases, with 3 bases between them. In germline, CDR1 is LGHDT, CDR2 YNNKEL (reference sequence). This CDR3 is built from 12 residues. The CDR3 nucleotides read TGTGCCAGCAGCCAAAAACAAGAGACCCAGTACTTC. As protein: CASSQKQETQYF.

J is TRBJ2-5 and V is TRBV30, with unresolved D. This CDR3 comprises 13 residues. V lost 4 bases and J lost 0, with 9 bases in between. Germline CDR1 GTSNPN, CDR2 SVGIG (reference sequence). The CDR3 protein is CAWTLGNQETQYF. For the CDR3, the DNA is TGTGCCTGGACCCTAGGGAACCAAGAGACCCAGTACTTC. Based on the CDR3 plus reference TRBV30 and TRBJ2-5, the full variable domain is SQTIHQWPATLVQPVGSPLSLECTVEGTSNPNLYWYRQAAGRGLQLLFYSVGIGQISSEVPQNLSASRPQDRQFILSSKKLLLSDSGFYLCAWTLGNQETQYFGPGTRLLVL.

This clonotype was observed a few times. This rearrangement joins TRBV4-2 to TRBJ2-7, with TRBD2 matching over 8 bases. The CDR3 spans 15 residues. Trimming took 4 bases from V and 0 from J; bases not matched to a gene: 5. Per germline, CDR1 LGHNA and CDR2 YNFKEQ. The CDR3 loop is CASSLSGVTSYEQYF. CDR3 DNA: TGTGCCAGCAGCCTTAGCGGGGTAACCTCCTACGAGCAGTACTTC.

The genes are TRBV18 and TRBJ2-3; D not resolved. The CDR3 loop spans 13 amino acids. Germline loops: CDR1 KGHSH, CDR2 LQKENI. V was cut by 4 bases and J by 2 bases, with 7 bases left in between. The CDR3 loop reads CASSRQYTDTQYF. CDR3 DNA sequence: TGTGCCAGCTCACGGCAGTACACAGATACGCAGTATTTT.

This clonotype was detected only a few times. This chain connects TRBV15 to TRBJ1-5; D is uncertain. Trimming shortened V by 7 bases and J by 0 bases, and 10 bases separated the two germline ends. CDR3 size: 14 residues. Germline CDR1 reads LNHNV; CDR2 reads YYDKDF (reference sequence). CDR3 loop: CATTSGDSNQPQHF. The CDR3 DNA is TGTGCCACCACCTCCGGGGATAGCAATCAGCCCCAGCATTTT.

This clonotype was counted between two and nine times. The V call is TRBV7-9, the J call TRBJ2-1; 9 positions agree with TRBD2. Germline lookup yields CDR1 SEHNR and CDR2 FQNEAQ (reference sequence). The CDR3 covers 15 residues. The V segment lost 7 bases and the J segment 5 bases; nucleotides outside the gene matches: 9. CDR3 sequence reads: CASIRAGGSHNEQFF. The CDR3 nucleotides are TGTGCCAGCATCCGAGCGGGGGGTTCTCACAATGAGCAGTTCTTC.

The rearrangement joins TRBV9 to TRBJ2-5; perhaps TRBD1 as D (5 bases). The CDR3 loop spans 14 amino acids. Germline CDR1 is SGDLS and CDR2 is YYNGEE. V gave up 0 bases and J gave up 5 bases, with 11 bases separating them. As DNA, the CDR3 is TGTGCCAGCAGCGTAGGGTCAGGGTCGGAGACCCAGTACTTC. Protein product: CASSVGSGSETQYF. The complete variable domain, with remaining parts taken from reference TRBV9 and TRBJ2-5, reads DSGVTQTPKHLITATGQRVTLRCSPRSGDLSVYWYQQSLDQGLQFLIQYYNGEERAKGNILERFSAQQFPDLHSELNLSSLELGDSALYFCASSVGSGSETQYFGPGTRLLVL.

This clonotype occurred many times. V gene TRBV7-8 combines with J gene TRBJ1-1; D is undetermined. CDR1 is SGHVS and CDR2 is FQNEAQ in the germline V gene. The CDR3 is made up of 15 amino acids. Trimming cost V 5 bases and J 2 bases, with 15 bases left between them. The CDR3 loop is CASSTRRVLNTEAFF. In DNA form, the CDR3 reads TGTGCCAGCAGCACCCGACGGGTTTTAAACACTGAAGCTTTCTTT.

The rearrangement uses TRBV7-9 and TRBJ2-4; 7 nucleotides agree with TRBD2. Germline-derived CDR1 and CDR2 are SEHNR and FQNEAQ (reference sequence). There are 13 residues in the CDR3. The junction had 8 bases not matched to a gene; V was cut back by 8 bases and J by 7 bases. As DNA, the CDR3 is TGTGCCAGCGGTTCGGGGGGTTGGAACATTCAGTACTTC. This codes for CASGSGGWNIQYF. Drawing the rest from reference TRBV7-9 and TRBJ2-4, the complete variable domain is DTGVSQNPRHKITKRGQNVTFRCDPISEHNRLYWYRQTLGQGPEFLTYFQNEAQLEKSRLLSDRFSAERPKGSFSTLEIQRTEQGDSAMYLCASGSGGWNIQYFGAGTRLSVL.

This clonotype turned up a few times. The chain couples TRBV20-1 to TRBJ1-1; TRBD1 agrees at 10 bases. The trim removed 2 bases at V and 11 bases at J, leaving 14 bases unmatched. Germline CDR1 is DFQATT and CDR2 is SNEGSKA (reference sequence). The CDR3 has 15 amino acids. The CDR3 DNA reads as TGCAGTGCTAGACATGCTCGGACAGGGGGGATCCGGGCTTTCTTT. Residues: CSARHARTGGIRAFF.

V and J are TRBV27 and TRBJ2-5; 8 bases line up with TRBD2. CDR3 length equals 16 residues. V lost 2 bases and J lost 3; bases outside the gene matches: 8. CDR1 is MNHEY, CDR2 SMNVEV, per germline (reference sequence). The CDR3 loop is CASSLRRTSGEETQYF. The CDR3 DNA reads TGTGCCAGCAGTTTACGACGCACTAGCGGAGAAGAGACCCAGTACTTC.

This clonotype came up many times. The chain combines TRBV12-3 or TRBV12-4 with TRBJ2-7; the D gene is possibly TRBD1 (6 bases). V was pared by 6 bases and J by 1 base, with 16 bases between. This CDR3 has 15 residues. The CDR3 here is CASSYGQRKSYEQYF. The CDR3 nucleotides read TGTGCCAGCAGCTATGGACAGCGCAAATCCTACGAGCAGTACTTC.

The chain couples TRBV15 to TRBJ2-1; TRBD1 matches at 7 bases. Germline V lookup: CDR1 LNHNV, CDR2 YYDKDF (reference sequence). V lost 4 bases to trimming and J lost 11 bases; unmatched junction nucleotides: 14. The CDR3 loop spans 15 amino acids. The CDR3 nucleotides read TGTGCCACCAGCAAGGATTGGAAACAGGGGTCGAAGCAGTTCTTC. Its protein product is CATSKDWKQGSKQFF.

This clonotype has only a few counts. The chain links TRBV27 to TRBJ2-1, with D possibly TRBD2 on 6 matching bases. Per germline, CDR1 MNHEY and CDR2 SMNVEV (reference sequence). Trimming stripped 4 bases from V and 6 bases from J, with 13 bases between. The CDR3 is made up of 14 amino acids. The CDR3, as DNA: TGTGCCAGCAGTTCTAGCGCTGGATCCAATGAGCAGTTCTTC. Protein: CASSSSAGSNEQFF.